These 28 T cell receptor beta chains share one sample of origin, sequenced in a study of OX40 agonist ivuxolimab in advanced cancers. TCRdb keeps only in-frame clones here, not all; method: immunoSEQ multiplex PCR. Of about 21,000 clones listed, approximately 90% were seen once; the top ten hold roughly 10%. Specimen: CD4+ or CD8+ T cells sorted from blood, collected in a trial of the OX40 agonist ivuxolimab. These receptors all stem from an adult with an advanced solid tumor such as melanoma, head and neck, liver or kidney cancer.

This chain connects TRBV15 to TRBJ1-5; 10 nucleotides match TRBD1. Per germline, CDR1 LNHNV and CDR2 YYDKDF (reference sequence). The CDR3 runs 16 residues. J lost 4 bases, V lost 3 bases, and 6 bases had no gene match. The CDR3 reads CATSRRQGARNQPQHF. CDR3 nucleotide sequence: TGTGCCACCAGCAGGAGACAGGGGGCTCGGAATCAGCCCCAGCATTTT.

This clone was recorded only once. The chain is built from TRBV19 and TRBJ2-1; 14 positions match TRBD2. Per the germline V gene, CDR1 is LNHDA and CDR2 is SQIVND (reference sequence). V lost 5 bases and J lost 5; bases outside the gene matches: 14. CDR3 length equals 19 residues. CDR3 loop: CASSHPTSGRASANNEQFF. The CDR3 bases are TGTGCCAGTAGTCACCCGACTAGCGGGAGGGCCTCAGCAAACAATGAGCAGTTCTTC.

The chain employs TRBV4-1 and TRBJ2-7; no definite D call. V was clipped by 5 bases and J by 2 bases, with 16 bases between them. Germline V gives CDR1 MGHRA, CDR2 YSYEKL. The length of the CDR3 is 15 residues. CDR3 sequence reads: CASSSSPATAYEQYF. CDR3 bases: TGCGCCAGCAGCTCCTCCCCCGCCACTGCCTACGAGCAGTACTTC.

The rearrangement links TRBV27 to TRBJ2-7; a possible D gene is TRBD2 (6 bases). The ends were cut back, 8 bases at V and 6 bases at J, with 20 bases in the middle. CDR3 length: 14 residues. The germline gives CDR1 MNHEY, CDR2 SMNVEV (reference sequence). CDR3 sequence reads: CASLTGGPSPEQYF. The CDR3 coding sequence is TGTGCCAGCTTAACCGGGGGTCCCAGTCCCGAGCAGTACTTC.

The chain carries TRBV9 and TRBJ2-1, with D perhaps TRBD1 or TRBD2 (6 bases each). The germline V and J ends were trimmed by 1 base and 6 bases, with 14 bases remaining between them. CDR3 length equals 15 residues. The germline gives CDR1 SGDLS, CDR2 YYNGEE. Written as DNA, the CDR3 is TGTGCCAGCAGCGTAAAACAGGGAGGTCGCAATGAGCAGTTCTTC. Encoded protein: CASSVKQGGRNEQFF.

This clone was seen once. J is TRBJ2-7 and V is TRBV5-1, with D perhaps matching TRBD1 (6 bases). The CDR3 spans 14 residues. Per the germline V gene, CDR1 is SGHRS and CDR2 is YFSETQ. Trimming took 4 bases from V and 0 from J, leaving 11 bases between them. CDR3 nucleotide sequence: TGCGCCAGCAGCCTAACAGGGAGCTCCTACGAGCAGTACTTC. Translated: CASSLTGSSYEQYF.

This clone has a handful of counts. The chain has TRBV7-2 and TRBJ1-2; no firm D call. In germline, CDR1 is SGHTA, CDR2 FQGNSA. This CDR3 is 17 amino acids long. The V gene lost 4 bases and the J gene lost 0 bases, with 18 bases spanning the gap. The chain's CDR3 is CASSSPQAWNSNYGYTF. DNA for the CDR3: TGTGCCAGCAGCTCCCCCCAGGCCTGGAATTCTAACTATGGCTACACCTTC.

This clone was seen just once. The gene calls are TRBV12-5 and TRBJ1-1; TRBD1 might be the D (5 bases). This CDR3 region has 13 residues. In germline, CDR1 is LGHNT, CDR2 FRNRAP. The ends were cut back, 2 bases at V and 1 base at J, with 5 bases in the middle. The CDR3 bases are TGTGCTAGTGGTTTGACAGGGAACACTGAAGCTTTCTTT. It translates to CASGLTGNTEAFF.

The genes are TRBV4-1 and TRBJ1-1; D is unresolved. Germline CDR1 is MGHRA and CDR2 is YSYEKL. Trimming shortened V by 3 bases and J by 5 bases, and 13 bases separated the two germline ends. The CDR3 contains 14 residues. CDR3 loop: CASSHQERETEAFF. In DNA, the CDR3 is TGCGCCAGCAGCCACCAGGAGCGAGAAACTGAAGCTTTCTTT.

V gene TRBV5-6 combines with J gene TRBJ2-1, with TRBD1 identical over 9 bases. Losses at the gene ends were 0 bases for V and 4 bases for J; bases not matched to a gene: 5. CDR1 and CDR2 (germline): SGHDT, YYEEEE. The CDR3 covers 16 residues. In nucleotides, the CDR3 is TGTGCCAGCAGCTTGGGTACAGGGGGCAAATACAATGAGCAGTTCTTC. This sequence encodes CASSLGTGGKYNEQFF.

The chain combines TRBV7-2 with TRBJ2-3, with 12 bases fitting TRBD2. This CDR3 is 15 amino acids long. The ends lost 5 bases at V and 6 bases at J; junction bases unmatched: 6. The germline gives CDR1 SGHTA, CDR2 FQGNSA. The CDR3 loop reads CASSRTSGAGDTQYF. CDR3 coding DNA: TGTGCCAGCAGCCGGACTAGCGGGGCCGGGGATACGCAGTATTTT.

The rearrangement uses TRBV4-1 and TRBJ2-3; 9 bases match TRBD1. The CDR3 has 11 amino acids. Germline-derived CDR1 and CDR2 are MGHRA and YSYEKL. Trimming cost V 4 bases and J 14 bases; bases outside gene matches: 4. In nucleotides, the CDR3 is TGCGCCAGCAGCCTAGGACAGGGGAGGTATTTT. It is translated as CASSLGQGRYF.

This clone was counted a few times. The V gene is TRBV19, the J gene TRBJ1-1; 7 bases are shared with TRBD1. V was clipped by 7 bases and J by 4 bases; unmatched bases: 3. This CDR3 has 12 residues. Germline V gene sequence: CDR1 LNHDA, CDR2 SQIVND (reference sequence). The CDR3 sequence is CASKSGGTEAFF. Written as DNA, the CDR3 is TGTGCCAGTAAATCAGGGGGCACTGAAGCTTTCTTT.

The J gene is TRBJ2-3, the V gene TRBV10-1; the match to TRBD1 covers 7 bases. Germline V gene lookup returns CDR1 WNHNN and CDR2 SYGVQD (reference sequence). The V segment lost 5 bases and the J segment 2 bases; nucleotides outside the gene matches: 10. The CDR3 is made up of 16 amino acids. DNA of the CDR3: TGCGCCAGCAGTCCCGGGACAGCTCTGGCCACAGATACGCAGTATTTT. Translation gives CASSPGTALATDTQYF.

CDR3 protein: CASSLRLGGGAQTQYF. The CDR3 DNA is TGTGCCAGCAGTTTACGTCTAGGCGGGGGGGCTCAGACCCAGTACTTC. The rearrangement joins TRBV7-7 to TRBJ2-5; 9 bases match TRBD2. Trimming took 6 bases from V and 6 from J; bases not matched to a gene: 14. The CDR3 extends over 16 amino acids. Looked up from germline, CDR1 is SSHAT and CDR2 is FNYEAQ (reference sequence).

The chain combines TRBV4-1 with TRBJ2-7, with 7 bases aligning to TRBD2. Germline trimming cut 1 base from V and 5 bases from J; bases unmatched to any gene: 5. CDR1 MGHRA and CDR2 YSYEKL come from the germline V gene. This CDR3 is 14 amino acids long. This CDR3 reads CASSQGGGVDEQYF. The CDR3 coding sequence is TGCGCCAGCAGCCAAGGGGGAGGGGTGGACGAGCAGTACTTC.

The gene calls are TRBV5-6 and TRBJ2-7, with a possible D match to TRBD2 (6 bases). The V end was cut by 5 bases, the J end by 7 bases, with 13 bases between. Germline V lookup: CDR1 SGHDT, CDR2 YYEEEE. The CDR3 spans 12 residues. In DNA form, the CDR3 reads TGTGCCAGCAGTCCCGGGACTGGGGAGCAGTACTTC. It translates to CASSPGTGEQYF.

The V call is TRBV25-1, the J call TRBJ2-3, with 7 bases matching TRBD2. Unmatched junction bases numbered 2, after V lost 8 bases and J lost 6 bases. CDR3 length: 11 residues. Germline values: CDR1 MGHDK, CDR2 SYGVNS. CDR3 loop: CASGRGDTQYF. In nucleotides, the CDR3 is TGTGCCAGCGGGAGGGGCGATACGCAGTATTTT.

This sequence joins TRBV27 and TRBJ2-5, with 9 bases lining up with TRBD2. Germline V gene sequence: CDR1 MNHEY, CDR2 SMNVEV (reference sequence). The length of the CDR3 is 15 residues. The J segment lost 1 base and the V segment lost 2 bases, leaving 2 bases of the junction unmatched. The CDR3 spells CASSLAGGLQETQYF. The CDR3 DNA sequence: TGTGCCAGCAGTTTAGCGGGGGGGCTCCAAGAGACCCAGTACTTC.

This sequence joins TRBV5-6 and TRBJ1-6, with a tentative D call TRBD1 (5 bases). Germline V CDR1 and CDR2: SGHDT, YYEEEE. V gave up 0 bases and J gave up 10 bases, with 14 bases separating them. The CDR3 loop spans 15 amino acids. The CDR3 coding sequence is TGTGCCAGCAGCTTGGTTAGGCAGGGAGGATCACCCCTCCACTTT. Translation: CASSLVRQGGSPLHF.

The chain recombines TRBV28 with TRBJ2-1, with TRBD1 identical over 9 bases. The J segment lost 4 bases and the V segment lost 3 bases, leaving 4 bases of the junction unmatched. Germline CDR1 is MDHEN and CDR2 is SYDVKM. This CDR3 contains 15 residues. DNA of the CDR3: TGTGCCAGCAGTTTTAGACAGGGGGTGTACAATGAGCAGTTCTTC. This gives the protein CASSFRQGVYNEQFF.

The chain combines TRBV7-9 with TRBJ1-1; D not resolved. Per the germline V gene, CDR1 is SEHNR and CDR2 is FQNEAQ (reference sequence). The CDR3 totals 14 residues. V was clipped by 1 base and J by 4 bases, with 10 bases between them. The CDR3 region is CASSLGRDPTEAFF. Written as DNA, the CDR3 is TGTGCCAGCAGCTTAGGTAGGGATCCCACTGAAGCTTTCTTT.

The CDR3 loop is CASSAPGTGGIGYTF. In DNA form, the CDR3 reads TGTGCCAGCAGCGCTCCCGGGACAGGGGGCATTGGCTACACCTTC. The chain uses TRBV9 and TRBJ1-2; 12 bases align to TRBD1. The CDR3 is made up of 15 amino acids. Germline CDR1 SGDLS, CDR2 YYNGEE. Losses at the gene ends were 3 bases for V and 7 bases for J; bases not matched to a gene: 7. Supplemented by reference TRBV9 and TRBJ1-2, the full variable domain reads DSGVTQTPKHLITATGQRVTLRCSPRSGDLSVYWYQQSLDQGLQFLIQYYNGEERAKGNILERFSAQQFPDLHSELNLSSLELGDSALYFCASSAPGTGGIGYTFGSGTRLTVV.

The V and J genes are TRBV7-6 and TRBJ2-2; TRBD2 aligns across 7 bases. CDR3 size: 12 residues. CDR1 is SGHVS and CDR2 is FNYEAQ in the germline V gene. V dropped 10 bases and J dropped 3; count of bases not matched to a gene: 2. The CDR3 DNA follows: TGTGCCACCCGGGGGGACACCGGGGAGCTGTTTTTT. It yields the protein CATRGDTGELFF.

In nucleotides, the CDR3 is TGTGCCAGCAGTGTACCGAACACTGAAGCTTTCTTT. Translating gives CASSVPNTEAFF. This chain uses TRBV2 with TRBJ1-1; D gene ambiguous. The ends were cut back, 4 bases at V and 1 base at J, with 4 bases in the middle. This CDR3 has 12 amino acids. CDR1 is SNHLY and CDR2 is FYNNEI in the germline V gene. The entire variable domain, with the rest obtained from reference TRBV2 and TRBJ1-1, is as follows: EPEVTQTPSHQVTQMGQEVILRCVPISNHLYFYWYRQILGQKVEFLVSFYNNEISEKSEIFDDQFSVERPDGSNFTLKIRSTKLEDSAMYFCASSVPNTEAFFGQGTRLTVV.

The genes are TRBV7-9 and TRBJ2-7; a possible D gene is TRBD1 (7 bases). V lost 4 bases and J 6 bases, leaving 10 bases between the germline ends. Germline values: CDR1 SEHNR, CDR2 FQNEAQ (reference sequence). The CDR3 runs to 12 residues. The CDR3, as DNA: TGTGCCAGCAGCTCTCAGGGGGGCGAGCAGTACTTC. It is translated as CASSSQGGEQYF.

In DNA form, the CDR3 reads TGTGCCAGCAGTGAACTCGCAGGGTCCTCACCCCTCCACTTT. Translation gives CASSELAGSSPLHF. The V and J genes are TRBV6-1 and TRBJ1-6, with a weak D call TRBD1 (5 bases). This CDR3 has 14 residues. The V and J ends lost 2 bases and 10 bases respectively, with 12 bases between them. The germline V gene encodes CDR1 MNHNS and CDR2 SASEGT.

This sequence joins TRBV5-4 and TRBJ2-6; D unresolved. Trimming pared 0 bases from V and 0 bases from J, leaving 4 bases between. CDR1 and CDR2 from the germline V gene are SGHNT and YYREEE (reference sequence). This CDR3 contains 15 residues. The CDR3 region is CASSLAHSGANVLTF. The CDR3 nucleotides read TGTGCCAGCAGCTTGGCGCACTCTGGGGCCAACGTCCTGACTTTC.